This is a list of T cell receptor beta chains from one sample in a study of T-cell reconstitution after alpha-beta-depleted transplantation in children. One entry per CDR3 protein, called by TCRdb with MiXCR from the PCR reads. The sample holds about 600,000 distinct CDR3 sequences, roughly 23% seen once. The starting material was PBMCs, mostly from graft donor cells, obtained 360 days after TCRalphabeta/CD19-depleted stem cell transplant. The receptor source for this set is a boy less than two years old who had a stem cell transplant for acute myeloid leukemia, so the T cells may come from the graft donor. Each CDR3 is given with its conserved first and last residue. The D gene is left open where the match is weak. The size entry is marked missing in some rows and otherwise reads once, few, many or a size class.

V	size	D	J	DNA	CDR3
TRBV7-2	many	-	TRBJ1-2	TGTGCCAGCAGCTTTTCGAGTGACAACTATGGCTACACCTTC	CASSFSSDNYGYTF
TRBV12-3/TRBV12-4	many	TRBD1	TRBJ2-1	TGTGCCAGCAGTTTAAGAGGACAGGGGGCGCGAAATGAGCAGTTCTTC	CASSLRGQGARNEQFF
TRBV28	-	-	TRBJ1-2	TGTGCCACCTCAACGGGGGTTAACTATGGCTACACCTTC	CATSTGVNYGYTF
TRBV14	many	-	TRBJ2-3	TGTGCCAGCAGCCAAGACCTCCCTGGCAGGTTTTCTGATACGCAGTATTTT	CASSQDLPGRFSDTQYF
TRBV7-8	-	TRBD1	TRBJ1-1	TGTGCCAGCAGACGAGGACAGGGGACTGAAGCTTTCTTT	CASRRGQGTEAFF
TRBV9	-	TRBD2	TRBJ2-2	TGTGCCAGCAGCGTAGCTCTAGCGGTGAACACCGGGGAGCTGTTTTTT	CASSVALAVNTGELFF
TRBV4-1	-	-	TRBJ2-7	TGCGCCAGCAGCCAAGGGCGTTCAATAACAGGGATCGGCGACGAGCAGTACTTC	CASSQGRSITGIGDEQYF
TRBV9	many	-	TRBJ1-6	TGTGCCAGCAGCGAGGCCTTTGATTCACCCCTCCACTTT	CASSEAFDSPLHF
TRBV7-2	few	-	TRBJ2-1	TGTGCCAGCAGCTGGGGTCGCATCTACAATGAGCAGTTCTTC	CASSWGRIYNEQFF
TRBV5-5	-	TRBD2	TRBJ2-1	TGTGCCAGCCACGGCAGTCGCGGGGGTAACAATGAGCAGTTCTTC	CASHGSRGGNNEQFF
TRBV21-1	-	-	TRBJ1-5	TGTGCCACCTACCGCTTTCAGCCCCAGCATTTT	CATYRFQPQHF
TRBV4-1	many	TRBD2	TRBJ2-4	TGCGCCAGCAGCCAAGAGAGGATCACAGGGCGGGGGGGCATTCAGTACTTC	CASSQERITGRGGIQYF
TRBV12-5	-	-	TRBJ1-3	TGTGCTAGTGCCTATGGTACCATCGCAATCGAGGGTAAAATCGCCAACACCATATATTTT	CASAYGTIAIEGKIANTIYF
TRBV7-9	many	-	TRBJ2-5	TGTGCCAGCAGCACCTTCCTGAGACAACTGCAAGAGACCCAGTACTTC	CASSTFLRQLQETQYF
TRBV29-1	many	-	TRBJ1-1	TGCAGCCTCGTTAGGAACACTGAAGCCTTCTTT	CSLVRNTEAFF
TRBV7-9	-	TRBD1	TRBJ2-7	TGTGCCAGCAGCTTAAATCCGGGACAGTTCTACGAGCAGTACTTC	CASSLNPGQFYEQYF
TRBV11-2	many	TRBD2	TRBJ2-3	TGTGCCAGCAGCTTCCCACCGCCTCGGGCTAGCGGAATAAAAGATACGCAGTATTTT	CASSFPPPRASGIKDTQYF
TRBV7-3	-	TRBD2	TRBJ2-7	TGTGCCAGCAGCTTAACTAGCGGGGACTCCTACGAGCAGTACTTC	CASSLTSGDSYEQYF
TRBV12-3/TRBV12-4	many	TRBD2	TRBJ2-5	TGTGCCAGCAGTTTTGCGGGGGGGCCAGAGACCCAGTACTTC	CASSFAGGPETQYF
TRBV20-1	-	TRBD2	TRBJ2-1	TGCAGTGCTAGAAAGCAACTAGCGGGGAAATTTGAGCAGTTCTTC	CSARKQLAGKFEQFF
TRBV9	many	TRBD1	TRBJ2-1	TGTGCCAGCAGCCCGGGACAGGCAGACAATGAGCAGTTCTTC	CASSPGQADNEQFF
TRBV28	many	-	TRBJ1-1	TGTGCCAGCAGTTTCGCAGGGAATTTCGAGGAGGAAATGAACACTGAAGCTTTCTTT	CASSFAGNFEEEMNTEAFF
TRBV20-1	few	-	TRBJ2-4	TGCAGTGCCAGATGGAGCGCCAAAAACATTCAGTACTTC	CSARWSAKNIQYF
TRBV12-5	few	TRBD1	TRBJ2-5	TGTGCTAGTGGGTCCCCGGGACAGGCCCCCCAAGAGACCCAGTACTTC	CASGSPGQAPQETQYF
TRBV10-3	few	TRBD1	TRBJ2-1	TGTGCCATCACCCCGACAGGGGGAGAAGGTGAGCAGTTCTTC	CAITPTGGEGEQFF
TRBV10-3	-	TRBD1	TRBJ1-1	TGTGCCATCAGTGAGCCGACAGGGACTGAAGCTTTCTTT	CAISEPTGTEAFF
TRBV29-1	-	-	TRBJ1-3	TGCAGCGTTACCGGCGCCCCAAACTCTGGAAACACCATATATTTT	CSVTGAPNSGNTIYF
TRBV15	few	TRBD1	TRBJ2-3	TGTGCCACCAGCAGAGGGATCGGGGACAGCCTCACAGATACGCAGTATTTT	CATSRGIGDSLTDTQYF